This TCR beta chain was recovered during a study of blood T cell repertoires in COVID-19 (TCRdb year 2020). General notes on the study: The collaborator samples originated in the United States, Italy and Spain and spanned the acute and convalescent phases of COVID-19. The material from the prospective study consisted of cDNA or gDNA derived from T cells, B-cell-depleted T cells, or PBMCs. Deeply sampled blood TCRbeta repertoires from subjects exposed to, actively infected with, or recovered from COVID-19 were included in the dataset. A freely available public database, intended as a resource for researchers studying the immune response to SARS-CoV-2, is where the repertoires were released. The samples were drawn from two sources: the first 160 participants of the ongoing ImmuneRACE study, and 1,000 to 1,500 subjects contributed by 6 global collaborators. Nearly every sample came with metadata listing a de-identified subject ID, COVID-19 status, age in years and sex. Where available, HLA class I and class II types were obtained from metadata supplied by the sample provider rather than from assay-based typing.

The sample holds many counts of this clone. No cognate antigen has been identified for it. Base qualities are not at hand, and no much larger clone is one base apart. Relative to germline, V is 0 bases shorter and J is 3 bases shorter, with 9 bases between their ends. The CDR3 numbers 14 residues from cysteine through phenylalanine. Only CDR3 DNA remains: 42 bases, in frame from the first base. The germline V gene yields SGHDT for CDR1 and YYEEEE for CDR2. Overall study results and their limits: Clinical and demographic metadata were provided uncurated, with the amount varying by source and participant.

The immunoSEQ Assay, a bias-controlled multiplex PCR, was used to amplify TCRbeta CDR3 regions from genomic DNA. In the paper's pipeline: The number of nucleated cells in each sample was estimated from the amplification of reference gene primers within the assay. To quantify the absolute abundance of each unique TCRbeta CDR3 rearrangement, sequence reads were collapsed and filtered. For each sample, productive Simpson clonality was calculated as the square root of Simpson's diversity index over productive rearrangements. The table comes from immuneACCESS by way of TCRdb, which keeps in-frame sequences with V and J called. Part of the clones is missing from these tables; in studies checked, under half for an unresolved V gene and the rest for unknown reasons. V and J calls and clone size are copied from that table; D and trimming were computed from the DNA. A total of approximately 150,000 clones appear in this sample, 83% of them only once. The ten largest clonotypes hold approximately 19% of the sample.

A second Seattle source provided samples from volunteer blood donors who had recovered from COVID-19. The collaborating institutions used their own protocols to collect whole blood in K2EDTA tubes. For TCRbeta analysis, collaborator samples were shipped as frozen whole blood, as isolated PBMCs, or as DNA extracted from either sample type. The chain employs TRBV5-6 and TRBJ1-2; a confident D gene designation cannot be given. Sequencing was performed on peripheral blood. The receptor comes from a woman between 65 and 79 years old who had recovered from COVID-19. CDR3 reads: CASSLANRYYGYTF. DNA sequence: TGTGCCAGCAGCTTGGCTAATAGATACTATGGCTACACCTTC. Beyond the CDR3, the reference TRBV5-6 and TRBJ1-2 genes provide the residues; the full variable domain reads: DAGVTQSPTHLIKTRGQQVTLRCSPKSGHDTVSWYQQALGQGPQFIFQYYEEEERQRGNFPDRFSGHQFPNYSSELNVNALLLGDSALYLCASSLANRYYGYTFGSGTRLTVV.